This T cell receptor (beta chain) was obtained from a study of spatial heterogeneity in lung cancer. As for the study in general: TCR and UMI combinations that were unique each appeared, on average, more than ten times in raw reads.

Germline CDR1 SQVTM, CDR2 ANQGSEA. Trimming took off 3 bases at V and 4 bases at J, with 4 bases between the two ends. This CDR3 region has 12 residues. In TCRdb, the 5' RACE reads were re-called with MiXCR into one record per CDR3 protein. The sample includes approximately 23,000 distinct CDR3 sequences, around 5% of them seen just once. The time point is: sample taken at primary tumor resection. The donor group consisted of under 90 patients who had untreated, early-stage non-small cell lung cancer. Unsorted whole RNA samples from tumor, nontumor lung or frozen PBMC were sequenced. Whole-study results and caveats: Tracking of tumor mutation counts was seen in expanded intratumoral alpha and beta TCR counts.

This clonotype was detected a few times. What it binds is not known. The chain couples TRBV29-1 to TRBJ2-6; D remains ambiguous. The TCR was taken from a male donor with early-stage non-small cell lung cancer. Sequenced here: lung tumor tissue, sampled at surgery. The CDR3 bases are TGCAGCGTTGAGTCCGGGGCCAACGTCCTGACTTTC. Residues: CSVESGANVLTF. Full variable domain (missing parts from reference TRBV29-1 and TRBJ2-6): SAVISQKPSRDICQRGTSLTIQCQVDSQVTMMFWYRQQPGQSLTLIATANQGSEATYESGFVIDKFPISRPNLTFSTLTVSNMSPEDSSIYLCSVESGANVLTFGAGSRLTVL.